The following is a TCR beta chain sequence with its context. An end of the junction differs from the germline gene, which may be a read error. The sample contains more than one DNA sequence encoding this CDR3. This sample stems from a study of control samples from healthy donors and cancer patients. The method was immunoSEQ multiplex PCR; TCRdb's version includes in-frame clones alone and lacks a portion of them. Seen here are around 5,100 clones, roughly 81% observed once, and the top ten hold about 7%. The specimen sequenced was formalin-fixed, paraffin-embedded tissue. The clonotype was recovered from a female donor with lung cancer.

The CDR3 nucleotides read TGTGCCAGCAGTACAGGTCCTAACTATGGCTATACCTTC. It specifies CASSTGPNYGYTF. This rearrangement joins TRBV28 to TRBJ1-2; D is perhaps TRBD1 (5 bases). The CDR3 loop spans 13 amino acids. Germline-derived CDR1 and CDR2 are MDHEN and SYDVKM.